This T cell receptor beta chain derives from a study of cytomegalovirus exposure and HLA in healthy donors. Regarding the study as a whole: Cytomegalovirus-associated TCR beta chains were listed, numbering more than 150. Within the approximately 130 validation repertoires, first-cohort TCR clusters tended to co-occur, according to a later analysis.

TCRdb's table, derived via immunoSEQ multiplex PCR, lists solely in-frame clones and lacks some. The data hold 160,000 or so clones, with 88% observed a single time. This clone was observed once. Its antigen is not identified. The sequence derives from a man between 18 and 35 years old in good health and CMV-seronegative. The sample was PBMCs.

DNA for the CDR3: TGTGCCAGCAGTGCACAACCTTTAAGAGAGCAGTTCTTC. As protein: CASSAQPLREQFF. This rearrangement joins TRBV2 to TRBJ2-1, with D unclear. The CDR3 is 13 residues long. Trimming cost V 4 bases and J 10 bases, with 14 bases left between them. Looked up from germline, CDR1 is SNHLY and CDR2 is FYNNEI.